The T cell receptor beta chain described here comes from a study of blood T cell repertoires in COVID-19. Study at large: Researchers got acute and convalescent COVID-19 samples from the United States, Italy and Spain. PBMCs, B-cell-depleted T cells, or T cells provided the cDNA or gDNA that made up the material.

This CDR3 region has 13 residues. The V end was cut by 6 bases, the J end by 4 bases, with 12 bases between. The method was immunoSEQ multiplex PCR; TCRdb's version includes in-frame clones alone and lacks a portion of them. The table has over 35,000 clones, 70% to 85% seen once. This chain connects TRBV12-3 or TRBV12-4 to TRBJ2-5, with D tentatively TRBD1 (6 bases). This TCR came from a human donor with acute or convalescent COVID-19. The donor label of this sample is uncertain. Sequenced sample: peripheral blood. CDR3 protein: CASRRTVLETQYF. The CDR3 nucleotides read TGTGCCAGCAGAAGGACAGTTTTAGAGACCCAGTACTTC.